This entry is about one T cell receptor beta chain. The TCR-sequenced patients were a few responders to pembrolizumab. The CDR3 extends over 21 amino acids. Per germline, CDR1 SGHDN and CDR2 FVKESK. Trimming cost V 8 bases and J 0 bases, with 32 bases left between them. The entry originates in a study of PD-1 blockade in mismatch repair-deficient tumors. Here immunoSEQ multiplex PCR was the method, and the copy in TCRdb shows in-frame clones only, minus some. Of some 40,000 clones in the sample, roughly 83% are singletons; the top ten hold around 1%. This rearrangement joins TRBV14 to TRBJ1-5, with D maybe TRBD1 (5 bases). The clonotype was recovered from an adult with mismatch repair-deficient cancer. The sample was PBMCs, taken approximately 9 months after starting pembrolizumab. Here the CDR3 reads CASLMTPHSRGGEYSNQPQHF. The CDR3 bases are TGTGCCAGCCTAATGACCCCGCATTCTAGGGGAGGGGAATATAGCAATCAGCCCCAGCATTTT.